One sample yielded the 27 T cell receptor beta chains listed below, sequenced in a study of T-cell reconstitution after alpha-beta-depleted transplantation in children. It was with unique molecular identifiers that the TCRbeta library was prepared. TCRdb called the PCR reads again in MiXCR, with one record for every CDR3 protein. The sample carries about 230,000 distinct CDR3 sequences, approximately 10% recorded once. Source: PBMCs, taken before TCRalphabeta/CD19-depleted stem cell transplant. The receptors here all came from a child younger than two with acute myeloid leukemia, due to receive a stem cell transplant.

This clonotype was seen repeatedly, ten times or more. The chain is built from TRBV12-3 or TRBV12-4 and TRBJ1-2; tentative D call: TRBD1 (5 bases). The germline V and J ends were trimmed by 3 bases and 8 bases, with 19 bases remaining between them. The CDR3 sequence is 15 residues long. Written as DNA, the CDR3 is TGTGCCAGCAGTTTTGTCCTTATGGGGGTTGGCGGCTACACCTTC. It yields the protein CASSFVLMGVGGYTF.

This clonotype was seen many times. V is TRBV5-1 and J is TRBJ2-3; TRBD2 is a possible D gene (5 bases). The CDR3 totals 13 residues. CDR1 is SGHRS and CDR2 is YFSETQ in the germline V gene. Between the trimmed V and J ends, which lost 7 bases and 3 bases, there was a span of 12 bases. The CDR3 sequence: CASSRAGTDTQYF. The CDR3 nucleotides read TGCGCCAGCTCGCGGGCCGGGACAGATACGCAGTATTTT.

Many counts were recorded for this clonotype. The V gene is TRBV5-1, the J gene TRBJ2-5; TRBD2 matches at 7 bases. The V and J ends lost 0 bases and 4 bases, in that order; junction bases with no gene match: 3. The V gene's germline CDR1 is SGHRS and CDR2 YFSETQ. This CDR3 spans 14 amino acids. CDR3 DNA sequence: TGCGCCAGCAGCTTGGCTAGCGGAGGAGAGACCCAGTACTTC. This codes for CASSLASGGETQYF.

This clonotype was counted at least ten times. CDR3 DNA sequence: TGCGCCAGCAGCTTGGCGCGCGGCAGCTCCTACAATGAGCAGTTCTTC. Its protein product is CASSLARGSSYNEQFF. V is TRBV5-1 and J is TRBJ2-1, with D unclear. The CDR3 consists of 16 residues. The V end lost 0 bases, the J end lost 0 bases, and 10 bases lay between the germline ends. Germline-derived CDR1 and CDR2 are SGHRS and YFSETQ.

This clonotype showed up many times. J is TRBJ1-1 and V is TRBV29-1, with 9 nucleotides matching TRBD1. The germline CDR1 and CDR2 sequences are SQVTM and ANQGSEA. The J segment lost 0 bases and the V segment lost 7 bases, leaving 12 bases of the junction unmatched. The CDR3 length is 16 residues. CDR3 DNA: TGCAGCGCAGACCGGGACAGGGACGGTATGAACACTGAAGCTTTCTTT. Protein product: CSADRDRDGMNTEAFF.

This clonotype appeared many times. The chain has TRBV12-3 or TRBV12-4 and TRBJ1-1; D unclear. With 3 bases removed from V and 0 bases from J, the gap between germline ends came to 8 bases. This CDR3 spans 14 amino acids. The CDR3 sequence: CASSFEWLNTEAFF. DNA of the CDR3: TGTGCCAGCAGTTTTGAATGGTTGAACACTGAAGCTTTCTTT.

V is TRBV19 and J is TRBJ1-5; D gene uncertain. The germline V gene encodes CDR1 LNHDA and CDR2 SQIVND (reference sequence). The germline V and J ends were trimmed by 7 bases and 0 bases, with 13 bases remaining between them. The CDR3 spans 15 residues. The CDR3: CASTSEVFSNQPQHF. CDR3 DNA: TGTGCCAGTACATCTGAGGTTTTTAGCAATCAGCCCCAGCATTTT.

This clonotype was recorded at least ten times. The chain links TRBV7-2 to TRBJ2-4, with a tentative D call TRBD1 (6 bases). Germline lookup yields CDR1 SGHTA and CDR2 FQGNSA. V dropped 2 bases and J dropped 4 bases, with 15 bases sitting between them. The length of the CDR3 is 16 residues. The CDR3, as DNA: TGTGCCAGCAGCTTACCCCCGGGGACAATTAAAAACATTCAGTACTTC. Its protein product is CASSLPPGTIKNIQYF.

This clonotype came up many times. The chain recombines TRBV29-1 with TRBJ1-1; D perhaps matches TRBD1 (6 bases). The CDR3 consists of 14 residues. Germline loops: CDR1 SQVTM, CDR2 ANQGSEA. The ends were cut back, 3 bases at V and 0 bases at J, with 11 bases in the middle. For the CDR3, the DNA is TGCAGCGTTGACAGGGGTGTGATGAACACTGAAGCTTTCTTT. As protein: CSVDRGVMNTEAFF.

This clonotype was picked up many times. The rearrangement links TRBV5-1 to TRBJ1-2; no clear D gene. CDR3 size: 12 residues. From germline, CDR1 is SGHRS and CDR2 YFSETQ. V dropped 1 base and J dropped 10 bases, with 11 bases sitting between them. CDR3 sequence: CASSLWRSDYTF. The CDR3 bases are TGCGCCAGCAGCTTGTGGCGCTCTGACTACACCTTC.

This clonotype was seen ten or more times. V and J are TRBV7-2 and TRBJ1-6; tentatively, D is TRBD1 (5 bases). The CDR3 has 12 residues. V gave up 10 bases and J gave up 10 bases, with 14 bases separating them. Germline V gives CDR1 SGHTA, CDR2 FQGNSA. This CDR3 is CAISRVGSPLHF. The DNA for the CDR3 is TGTGCCATCTCCAGGGTTGGCTCACCCCTCCACTTT. The whole variable domain, remainder taken from reference TRBV7-2 and TRBJ1-6, is GAGVSQSPSNKVTEKGKDVELRCDPISGHTALYWYRQSLGQGLEFLIYFQGNSAPDKSGLPSDRFSAERTGGSVSTLTIQRTQQEDSAVYLCAISRVGSPLHFGNGTRLTVT.

In its sample, this clonotype was seen many times. The chain uses TRBV7-9 and TRBJ2-2; TRBD1 might be the D (6 bases). Germline assignment: CDR1 SEHNR and CDR2 FQNEAQ (reference sequence). V was cut by 5 bases and J by 6 bases, with 10 bases left in between. The CDR3 loop spans 13 amino acids. This CDR3 reads CASSAQGAGELFF. CDR3 in DNA: TGTGCCAGCAGCGCACAGGGAGCCGGGGAGCTGTTTTTT.

This clonotype was counted between two and nine times. V usage is TRBV28 and J usage is TRBJ2-3, with D hard to call. Germline V gives CDR1 MDHEN, CDR2 SYDVKM. CDR3 length: 13 amino acids. V lost 6 bases, J lost 3 bases, and 10 bases lay in between. CDR3 nucleotides: TGTGCCAGCAGCCGCCCCCCTACAGATACGCAGTATTTT. Translated: CASSRPPTDTQYF.

At least ten counts were recorded for this clonotype. The genes are TRBV3-1 and TRBJ1-1, with D hard to call. The germline V gene encodes CDR1 LGHDT and CDR2 YNNKEL (reference sequence). Trimming pared 2 bases from V and 8 bases from J, leaving 12 bases between. This CDR3 is 13 amino acids long. The CDR3: CASSQMAAYEAFF. CDR3 coding DNA: TGTGCCAGCAGCCAAATGGCGGCTTACGAAGCTTTCTTT. Full variable domain (missing parts from reference TRBV3-1 and TRBJ1-1): DTAVSQTPKYLVTQMGNDKSIKCEQNLGHDTMYWYKQDSKKFLKIMFSYNNKELIINETVPNRFSPKSPDKAHLNLHINSLELGDSAVYFCASSQMAAYEAFFGQGTRLTVV.

This clonotype was seen ten or more times. V is TRBV6-5 and J is TRBJ1-5; 10 bases are a match to TRBD1. The V and J ends lost 2 bases and 2 bases, in that order; junction bases with no gene match: 0. CDR1 and CDR2 from the germline V gene are MNHEY and SVGAGI. This CDR3 comprises 15 residues. The CDR3 reads CASSYGTGGNQPQHF. The CDR3 nucleotides read TGTGCCAGCAGTTACGGGACAGGGGGCAATCAGCCCCAGCATTTT.

The chain uses TRBV19 and TRBJ2-2, with D perhaps given as TRBD1 or TRBD2 (5 bases each). This CDR3 is built from 17 residues. Between the trimmed V and J ends, which lost 3 bases and 4 bases, there was a span of 18 bases. Germline V gene lookup returns CDR1 LNHDA and CDR2 SQIVND (reference sequence). For the CDR3, the DNA is TGTGCCAGTAGTATGAGGGGCGGAGTAGGGATCACCGGGGAGCTGTTTTTT. It specifies CASSMRGGVGITGELFF. The whole variable domain, filled in from reference TRBV19 and TRBJ2-2, reads DGGITQSPKYLFRKEGQNVTLSCEQNLNHDAMYWYRQDPGQGLRLIYYSQIVNDFQKGDIAEGYSVSREKKESFPLTVTSAQKNPTAFYLCASSMRGGVGITGELFFGEGSRLTVL.

The gene calls are TRBV11-2 and TRBJ1-6, with D unclear. CDR3 length: 16 residues. Trimming took off 5 bases at V and 10 bases at J, with 21 bases between the two ends. Per germline, CDR1 SGHAT and CDR2 FQNNGV. CDR3 residues: CASSPTSSHLSSPLHF. The DNA for the CDR3 is TGTGCCAGCAGCCCCACCTCCAGTCACCTAAGCTCACCCCTCCACTTT.

At least ten counts were recorded for this clonotype. The J gene is TRBJ1-2, the V gene TRBV28, with 9 bases identical to TRBD1. V was pared by 6 bases and J by 4 bases, with 9 bases of the junction left unmatched. The CDR3 is 15 amino acids. Germline V gene sequence: CDR1 MDHEN, CDR2 SYDVKM. CDR3 residues: CASRTTGTGFYGYTF. In DNA form, the CDR3 reads TGTGCCAGCAGGACGACCGGGACAGGGTTCTATGGCTACACCTTC.

The chain employs TRBV5-1 and TRBJ2-5; D perhaps matches TRBD2 (6 bases). The germline CDR1 and CDR2 sequences are SGHRS and YFSETQ. The CDR3 is 14 amino acids. V dropped 7 bases and J dropped 3 bases, with 16 bases sitting between them. This CDR3 is CASGSTPGEETQYF. The CDR3 DNA reads TGCGCCAGCGGCTCCACGCCGGGAGAAGAGACCCAGTACTTC.

This clonotype was observed at least ten times. The chain carries TRBV29-1 and TRBJ1-2; 7 bases align to TRBD1. The CDR3 runs 12 residues. Germline lookup yields CDR1 SQVTM and CDR2 ANQGSEA. J was trimmed by 8 bases and V by 3 bases; bases with no gene match: 6. The CDR3 reads CSVDVAGGGYTF. CDR3 DNA: TGCAGCGTTGATGTGGCAGGGGGAGGCTACACCTTC.

The table lists this clonotype with many counts. The chain links TRBV5-1 to TRBJ2-7; D perhaps matches TRBD2 (6 bases). The germline CDR1 and CDR2 sequences are SGHRS and YFSETQ. The CDR3 has 14 residues. Trimming left V 4 bases short and J 2 bases short, with 13 bases between. The CDR3 DNA reads TGCGCCAGCAGCCCCCTGCAGCGGGCCTACGAGCAGTACTTC. Its translation: CASSPLQRAYEQYF.

This clonotype appeared many times. This chain links TRBV20-1 with TRBJ2-7; TRBD2 is a possible D gene (6 bases). The ends were cut back, 6 bases at V and 6 bases at J, with 12 bases in the middle. The CDR3 is made up of 11 amino acids. In germline, CDR1 is DFQATT, CDR2 SNEGSKA (reference sequence). The CDR3 reads CSAGGPLEQYF. As DNA, the CDR3 is TGCAGTGCCGGAGGGCCCCTCGAGCAGTACTTC.

The genes are TRBV20-1 and TRBJ2-1, with 8 bases matching TRBD1. The CDR3 covers 12 residues. Looked up from germline, CDR1 is DFQATT and CDR2 is SNEGSKA (reference sequence). After removal of 6 bases from V and 5 bases from J, the junction contained 3 bases not matched to a gene. The CDR3, as DNA: TGCAGTGCGACGGACAGGGACAATGAGCAGTTCTTC. Its translation: CSATDRDNEQFF.

This clonotype was seen repeatedly, ten times or more. The rearrangement links TRBV12-3 or TRBV12-4 to TRBJ2-4; D is unresolved. This CDR3 is built from 13 residues. Trimming took 6 bases from V and 8 from J, leaving 14 bases between them. The CDR3 sequence is CASRPDGMDIQYF. In nucleotides, the CDR3 is TGTGCCAGCAGACCAGACGGAATGGACATTCAGTACTTC.

The sample holds many counts of this clonotype. This rearrangement joins TRBV5-1 to TRBJ2-1, with D maybe TRBD2 (7 bases). The CDR3 sequence is 16 residues long. Trimming stripped 4 bases from V and 2 bases from J, with 16 bases between. CDR1 is SGHRS, CDR2 YFSETQ, per germline. DNA for the CDR3: TGCGCCAGCAGCCCTAACGAGGGGGGGACCTACAATGAGCAGTTCTTC. It specifies CASSPNEGGTYNEQFF.

This clonotype was detected once. A single base separates this from a much larger clone, so it may be a read error. Lacking the conserved final phenylalanine or tryptophan, this CDR3 likely reflects a read error. This chain uses TRBV5-4 with TRBJ2-7; D may be TRBD2 (6 bases). Germline CDR1 SGHNT, CDR2 YYREEE (reference sequence). V was trimmed by 0 bases and J by 0 bases, leaving 7 bases between them. The CDR3 has 14 residues. Here the CDR3 reads CASSLATSSYEQYL. The CDR3 nucleotides are TGTGCCAGCAGCTTGGCGACTAGCTCCTACGAGCAGTACCTC.

Ten or more counts support this clonotype. CDR3 amino acids: CAISESLSGQPQHF. The CDR3 DNA is TGTGCCATCAGTGAGTCACTCTCGGGTCAGCCCCAGCATTTT. J is TRBJ1-5 and V is TRBV10-3, with D hard to call. The germline V gene encodes CDR1 ENHRY and CDR2 SYGVKD. The CDR3 loop spans 14 amino acids. Trimming removed 0 bases from V and 6 bases from J, with 9 bases in between.